These 25 T cell receptor beta chains were sequenced from one sample in a study of blood T cells in healthy people across ages. A second PCR of about 7 to 12 cycles used a sample-barcoded 5' primer and a J-beta primer mix. TCRdb passed the 5' RACE reads through MiXCR, listing each CDR3 protein once. The data show roughly 1.9 million distinct CDR3 sequences, about 39% seen once. The source material was blood. These TCRs come from a human donor in good health.

In nucleotides, the CDR3 is TGTGCCAGCAGCCGAGAGACAGGAGGGATCGGGGAGCTGTTTTTT. It is translated as CASSRETGGIGELFF. The J gene is TRBJ2-2, the V gene TRBV3-1; TRBD1 or TRBD2 may be the D gene (6 bases each). CDR1 is LGHDT and CDR2 is YNNKEL in the germline V gene (reference sequence). CDR3 size: 15 residues. The V end was cut by 4 bases, the J end by 7 bases, with 16 bases between.

This clonotype was detected many times. A junction end diverges from the germline sequence, so it may reflect a read error. The rearrangement joins TRBV5-1 to TRBJ2-3; D gene uncertain. Germline assignment: CDR1 SGHRS and CDR2 YFSETQ. The CDR3 length is 11 residues. CDR3 in amino acids: CASRNTDTQYF. In DNA form, the CDR3 reads TGTGCCAGCAGAAACACAGATACGCAGTATTTT.

This clonotype was counted a few times. The V call is TRBV15, the J call TRBJ2-7, with D perhaps TRBD2 (5 bases). The CDR3 covers 14 residues. Germline V CDR1 and CDR2: LNHNV, YYDKDF (reference sequence). V was shortened by 1 base and J by 6 bases, with 13 bases between the two germline ends. CDR3 protein: CATSRGGGSGEQYF. The DNA for the CDR3 is TGTGCCACCAGCAGAGGAGGAGGATCGGGCGAGCAGTACTTC.

The V gene is TRBV7-8, the J gene TRBJ2-4, with TRBD2 matching over 7 bases. The CDR3 consists of 17 residues. V lost 0 bases and J lost 7; bases outside the gene matches: 12. The germline V gene encodes CDR1 SGHVS and CDR2 FQNEAQ. Written as DNA, the CDR3 is TGTGCCAGCAGCTTAGCCCCGGGGAGCGGGGAGGGGAACATTCAGTACTTC. Translating gives CASSLAPGSGEGNIQYF.

The chain recombines TRBV29-1 with TRBJ1-1; D unresolved. The CDR3 extends over 14 amino acids. The ends were cut back, 4 bases at V and 1 base at J, with 13 bases in the middle. Per germline, CDR1 SQVTM and CDR2 ANQGSEA. As DNA, the CDR3 is TGCAGCGTTGGAGAGGGCGCGGGGAACACTGAAGCTTTCTTT. As protein: CSVGEGAGNTEAFF.

The chain carries TRBV4-2 and TRBJ2-7, with 8 positions matching TRBD1. Germline CDR1 reads LGHNA; CDR2 reads YNFKEQ. The CDR3 spans 16 residues. V shed 2 bases, J shed 0 bases, and the junction held 6 bases outside the gene matches. CDR3 nucleotides: TGTGCCAGCAGCCAATCCCGGGACAGGAGCTCCTACGAGCAGTACTTC. As protein: CASSQSRDRSSYEQYF.

This clonotype was seen only once. The V gene is TRBV5-1, the J gene TRBJ2-7, with TRBD1 as a possible D gene (7 bases). Trimming removed 0 bases from V and 6 bases from J, with 13 bases in between. This CDR3 is 14 amino acids long. Germline CDR1 reads SGHRS; CDR2 reads YFSETQ. The CDR3 region is CASSLGGTEGEQYF. CDR3 sequence (DNA): TGCGCCAGCAGCTTGGGCGGGACAGAGGGCGAGCAGTACTTC.

The chain joins TRBV7-2 to TRBJ2-1, with 15 bases that match TRBD2. CDR1 SGHTA and CDR2 FQGNSA come from the germline V gene. The CDR3 has 16 amino acids. J was trimmed by 7 bases and V by 3 bases; bases with no gene match: 4. CDR3 in DNA: TGTGCCAGCAGCTTCTGGACTAGCGGGGGGGCTAATGAGCAGTTCTTC. Its protein product is CASSFWTSGGANEQFF.

Points on this clonotype: The junction and the germline gene differ at one end; a read error may be behind it. V is TRBV2 and J is TRBJ2-6, with 8 positions matching TRBD2. The CDR3 sequence is 14 residues long. Germline V gene data show CDR1 as SNHLY and CDR2 as FYNNEI. CDR3 DNA sequence: TGTGCCAGCAAAGGGGCAGCGGGGGCCAACGTCCGGACTTTC. Translation gives CASKGAAGANVRTF. Full variable domain (remainder filled in from reference TRBV2 and TRBJ2-6): EPEVTQTPSHQVTQMGQEVILRCVPISNHLYFYWYRQILGQKVEFLVSFYNNEISEKSEIFDDQFSVERPDGSNFTLKIRSTKLEDSAMYFCASKGAAGANVRTFGAGSRLTVL.

This clonotype occurred a few times. The chain has TRBV4-2 and TRBJ1-2; D ambiguous. The CDR3 sequence is 15 residues long. Trimming took 6 bases from V and 4 from J, leaving 18 bases between them. Germline CDR1 reads LGHNA; CDR2 reads YNFKEQ. This chain's CDR3 is CASRPNPGLGYGYTF. The CDR3 DNA follows: TGTGCCAGCAGACCTAATCCCGGACTCGGCTATGGCTACACCTTC.

This clonotype was seen only a few times. V and J are TRBV7-3 and TRBJ2-3, with D possibly being TRBD2 (5 bases). The CDR3 spans 14 residues. The ends were cut back, 5 bases at V and 2 bases at J, with 11 bases in the middle. The germline V gene encodes CDR1 SGHTA and CDR2 FQGTGA. CDR3 DNA sequence: TGTGCCAGCAGCCCCGGGGAGAACACAGATACGCAGTATTTT. This translates into CASSPGENTDTQYF.

On this clonotype: A read error may account for a junction end that differs from germline. The chain combines TRBV6-6 with TRBJ2-1; D unclear. The CDR3 runs to 15 residues. Per germline, CDR1 MNHNY and CDR2 SVGAGI (reference sequence). The CDR3 DNA reads TGTGCCAGCAAAGTCCGAGCGACCTCCCACAATGAGCAGTTCTTC. Protein product: CASKVRATSHNEQFF.

The chain employs TRBV7-8 and TRBJ2-3; TRBD2 matches 7 bases. The germline V gene encodes CDR1 SGHVS and CDR2 FQNEAQ. With V trimmed by 0 bases and J by 2 bases, 2 bases remained unmatched. The CDR3 loop spans 15 amino acids. The CDR3 DNA reads TGTGCCAGCAGCTTAGCTGCGGGGGACACAGATACGCAGTATTTT. Its translation: CASSLAAGDTDTQYF.

This chain connects TRBV6-6 to TRBJ2-3; 11 nucleotides match TRBD2. CDR1 is MNHNY, CDR2 SVGAGI, per germline (reference sequence). The CDR3 has 16 amino acids. The V gene end was trimmed by 4 bases and the J gene end by 0 bases; junction bases not matched to a gene: 3. The CDR3 DNA reads TGTGCCAGCAGTTGGACTAGCGGGCGAAGCACAGATACGCAGTATTTT. Translated, it gives CASSWTSGRSTDTQYF.

J is TRBJ2-1 and V is TRBV6-6; 9 positions agree with TRBD2. The CDR3 extends over 17 amino acids. Germline CDR1 and CDR2: MNHNY and SVGAGI (reference sequence). V was clipped by 6 bases and J by 5 bases; unmatched bases: 14. The CDR3, as DNA: TGTGCCAGCAGCCACGGGACTAGCTCTCGGTGGAACAATGAGCAGTTCTTC. This encodes CASSHGTSSRWNNEQFF.

The gene calls are TRBV6-5 and TRBJ2-1, with 9 bases fitting TRBD1. Germline V lookup: CDR1 MNHEY, CDR2 SVGAGI. V trimming: 0 bases; J trimming: 14 bases; junction bases outside the gene matches: 2. The CDR3 has 12 residues. CDR3 nucleotides: TGTGCCAGCAGTTACTCGAGGGACAGGGAGTTCTTC. It codes for CASSYSRDREFF.

A few counts support this clonotype. This chain uses TRBV6-5 with TRBJ1-2; D gene uncertain. CDR1 MNHEY and CDR2 SVGAGI come from the germline V gene. V lost 0 bases and J lost 3, with 11 bases in between. This CDR3 spans 15 amino acids. In DNA form, the CDR3 reads TGTGCCAGCAGTTACTCGAAAAGGGATGACTATGGCTACACCTTC. It is translated as CASSYSKRDDYGYTF.

This clonotype has a single count. The chain is built from TRBV28 and TRBJ2-7; D remains ambiguous. Trimming took off 6 bases at V and 4 bases at J, with 16 bases between the two ends. The CDR3 consists of 14 residues. The V gene's germline CDR1 is MDHEN and CDR2 SYDVKM. The CDR3 here is CASRPWGGRYEQYF. Here the CDR3 DNA reads TGTGCCAGCAGGCCTTGGGGTGGTCGGTACGAGCAGTACTTC.

DNA for the CDR3: TGTGCCAGCAGCTTAGGGGGGACAGGGAGACGGGCTGGCTACACCTTC. Translated, it gives CASSLGGTGRRAGYTF. The V and J genes are TRBV7-2 and TRBJ1-2, with 9 bases identical to TRBD1. The ends lost 1 base at V and 7 bases at J; junction bases unmatched: 10. The CDR3 is made up of 16 amino acids. Germline V lookup: CDR1 SGHTA, CDR2 FQGNSA.

This clonotype was seen just once. The chain uses TRBV5-1 and TRBJ2-5; D uncertain. V lost 4 bases, J lost 2 bases, and 24 bases lay in between. The V gene's germline CDR1 is SGHRS and CDR2 YFSETQ. The CDR3 runs to 18 residues. CDR3 residues: CASSLGWMAEDRQETQYF. The CDR3 DNA sequence: TGCGCCAGCAGCCTGGGTTGGATGGCGGAAGACCGACAAGAGACCCAGTACTTC.

The rearrangement uses TRBV6-5 and TRBJ1-5; 9 nucleotides match TRBD1. Germline V gives CDR1 MNHEY, CDR2 SVGAGI. Trimming took 6 bases from V and 3 from J; bases not matched to a gene: 9. This CDR3 is 16 amino acids long. The CDR3: CASSGTGLRDNQPQHF. The CDR3 DNA sequence: TGTGCCAGCAGCGGGACAGGGCTACGAGACAATCAGCCCCAGCATTTT.

This clonotype has a handful of counts. The CDR3, as DNA: TGTGCCAGCAGTCCAACGACAGGGGTCAACGAGCAGTACTTC. The encoded protein is CASSPTTGVNEQYF. The rearrangement links TRBV27 to TRBJ2-7; TRBD1 aligns across 8 bases. CDR1 and CDR2 (germline): MNHEY, SMNVEV (reference sequence). The CDR3 contains 14 residues. V lost 5 bases, J lost 5 bases, and 8 bases stayed unmatched.

This clonotype was picked up a small number of times. This CDR3 reads CASGSGGSTDTQYF. CDR3 coding DNA: TGTGCTAGTGGGAGCGGGGGCAGCACAGATACGCAGTATTTT. The chain is built from TRBV12-5 and TRBJ2-3, with TRBD2 matching 8 bases. From germline, CDR1 is LGHNT and CDR2 FRNRAP. V was clipped by 6 bases and J by 0 bases; unmatched bases: 2. The CDR3 covers 14 residues.

A few counts support this clonotype. The J gene is TRBJ2-3, the V gene TRBV11-1; the D gene is possibly TRBD1 (5 bases). Trimming cost V 5 bases and J 0 bases, with 12 bases left between them. Germline loops: CDR1 SGHAT, CDR2 FQDESV (reference sequence). CDR3 length equals 15 residues. In nucleotides, the CDR3 is TGTGCCAGCAGCCCGAAACCAGGGAGCACAGATACGCAGTATTTT. This sequence encodes CASSPKPGSTDTQYF.

The genes are TRBV7-8 and TRBJ1-2; D gene ambiguous. Trimming took off 1 base at V and 6 bases at J, with 9 bases between the two ends. From germline, CDR1 is SGHVS and CDR2 FQNEAQ. The CDR3 loop spans 13 amino acids. The CDR3 DNA reads as TGTGCCAGCAGCTTAGTAGGGATGGATGGCTACACCTTC. Translated: CASSLVGMDGYTF.